This TCR beta chain was documented in a study of cytomegalovirus exposure and HLA in healthy donors. Nominal health characterized the donors when sampled, though unrecorded immune exposures were likely. Amplification used 60 Vbeta primers and 13 Jbeta primers. The method was immunoSEQ multiplex PCR; TCRdb's version includes in-frame clones alone and lacks a portion of them. The data hold roughly 190,000 clones, with about 76% observed a single time. Notes on this clone: The antigen is not known.

Germline trimming cut 7 bases from V and 7 bases from J; bases unmatched to any gene: 6. The germline V gene has CDR1 LNHDA and CDR2 SQIVND (reference sequence). The CDR3 runs to 14 residues. Whole-study findings and limits: In a later analysis, across HLA loci, associated TCR counts were highest for DRB1, lowest for HLA-C. Researchers had no immune exposure information except CMV serostatus available. Later genetic work tied a missense DCLRE1C variant to beta-chain V and J trimming.

The chain joins TRBV19 to TRBJ1-5; 11 nucleotides align to TRBD1. The sample consisted of PBMCs. The source is a woman between 45 and 60 years old in good health and CMV-seronegative. The CDR3 region has the DNA TGTGCCAGTATGAGGACAGGGGGCGGCCAGCCCCAGCATTTT. This encodes CASMRTGGGQPQHF. The full variable domain, completed using reference TRBV19 and TRBJ1-5, is DGGITQSPKYLFRKEGQNVTLSCEQNLNHDAMYWYRQDPGQGLRLIYYSQIVNDFQKGDIAEGYSVSREKKESFPLTVTSAQKNPTAFYLCASMRTGGGQPQHFGDGTRLSIL.